The present T cell receptor beta chain was sequenced within a study of blood T cells in healthy people across ages. Together with a sample-barcoded 5' primer, a J-beta primer mix was included in a second PCR lasting roughly 7 to 11 cycles. TCRdb processed the 5' RACE reads anew with MiXCR; each CDR3 protein has one entry. In the table there are approximately 1.5 million distinct CDR3 sequences, approximately 32% of which are singletons. The receptor was derived from a woman in her twenties or thirties in good health. What was sequenced was blood.

DNA of the CDR3: TGTGCCTGGAGTACTGGGTCAAATCAGCCCCAGCATTTT. Translation: CAWSTGSNQPQHF. V and J are TRBV30 and TRBJ1-5; the D is unclear. The CDR3 runs to 13 residues. Germline values: CDR1 GTSNPN, CDR2 SVGIG (reference sequence). Trimming removed 2 bases from V and 4 bases from J, with 9 bases in between. The whole variable domain, remainder taken from reference TRBV30 and TRBJ1-5, is SQTIHQWPATLVQPVGSPLSLECTVEGTSNPNLYWYRQAAGRGLQLLFYSVGIGQISSEVPQNLSASRPQDRQFILSSKKLLLSDSGFYLCAWSTGSNQPQHFGDGTRLSIL.